This TCR beta chain was sequenced in a study of cytomegalovirus exposure and HLA in healthy donors. Each donor's status was that of a healthy bone marrow donor. Primers for the PCR totalled 60 Vbeta and 13 Jbeta. The assay was immunoSEQ multiplex PCR, and TCRdb's table has in-frame clones only and misses some. The repertoire holds about 260,000 clones, with 84% as singletons. Germline V lookup: CDR1 SGHRS, CDR2 YFSETQ. This CDR3 has 13 residues. V was trimmed by 4 bases and J by 3 bases, leaving 11 bases between them. This TCR came from a woman in her forties in good health and CMV-seropositive. Sequencing was carried out using PBMCs. The chain joins TRBV5-1 to TRBJ2-7, with no clear D. The CDR3 nucleotides are TGCGCCAGCAGCCCATCACTAAGCTACGAGCAGTACTTC. Its translation is CASSPSLSYEQYF.